The T cell receptor beta chain described here comes from a study of T cell repertoires in cytomegalovirus infection. TCRdb fed the reads into MiXCR, producing one record per CDR3 protein. The data show just over 450,000 distinct CDR3 sequences, approximately 40% seen once. CDR1 and CDR2 from the germline V gene are SGHAT and FQNNGV. Losses at the gene ends were 5 bases for V and 4 bases for J; bases not matched to a gene: 7. The CDR3 consists of 14 residues. A single count supports this clonotype. The antigen is unknown. The chain has TRBV11-2 and TRBJ1-1; 7 bases align to TRBD1. This TCR was recovered from a human donor in good health (CMV status not recorded). Some clones in this sample may be carry-over from other donors' samples. The starting material was cultured PBMCs, obtained from culture after CMV antigen stimulation. CDR3 sequence reads: CASSLGTAPTEAFF. CDR3 nucleotides: TGTGCCAGCAGCCTCGGGACAGCACCCACTGAAGCTTTCTTT. The variable domain in full, completed from reference TRBV11-2 and TRBJ1-1, reads EAGVAQSPRYKIIEKRQSVAFWCNPISGHATLYWYQQILGQGPKLLIQFQNNGVVDDSQLPKDRFSAERLKGVDSTLKIQPAKLEDSAVYLCASSLGTAPTEAFFGQGTRLTVV.